This T cell receptor beta chain was documented in a study of shared clonotypes between healthy human individuals. For every subset, genomic DNA was evenly distributed across several immunoSEQ plates. In the authors' workflow: ImmunoSEQ sequences covered only the junction and lacked quality scores; filtering therefore differed. The data were produced by immunoSEQ multiplex PCR, yet TCRdb's version contains in-frame clones alone and is incomplete. Clonal size and the V and J genes are those of that table, whereas D and trimming came from the DNA. The sample lists about 2.3 million clones; just under 95% were seen once. This CDR3 has 14 amino acids. V lost 0 bases, J lost 6 bases, and 6 bases stayed unmatched. Germline V CDR1 and CDR2: SGHDT, YYEEEE.

J is TRBJ2-7 and V is TRBV5-6; 7 positions agree with TRBD1. This clonotype was sampled from a man between 18 and 29 years old in good health. Some clones in this sample may be carry-over from other donors' samples. The sequencing sample was made of naive CD4+ T cells from PBMCs. Subset described: CD45RA+ positively selected. As DNA, the CDR3 is TGTGCCAGCAGCTTGGTAGGGGGCGCGGTCGAGCAGTACTTC. It codes for CASSLVGGAVEQYF. Full variable domain (missing parts from reference TRBV5-6 and TRBJ2-7): DAGVTQSPTHLIKTRGQQVTLRCSPKSGHDTVSWYQQALGQGPQFIFQYYEEEERQRGNFPDRFSGHQFPNYSSELNVNALLLGDSALYLCASSLVGGAVEQYFGPGTRLTVT.